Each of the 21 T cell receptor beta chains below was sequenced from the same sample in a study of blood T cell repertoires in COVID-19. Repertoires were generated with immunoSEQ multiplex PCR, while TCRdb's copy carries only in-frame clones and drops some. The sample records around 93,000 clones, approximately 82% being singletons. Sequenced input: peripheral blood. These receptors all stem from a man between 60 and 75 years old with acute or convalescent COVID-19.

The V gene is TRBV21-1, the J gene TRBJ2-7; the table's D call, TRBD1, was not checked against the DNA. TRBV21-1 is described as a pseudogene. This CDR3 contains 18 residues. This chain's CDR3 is CASSKGLKKQTAPYEQYF. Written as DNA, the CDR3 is TGTGCCAGCAGCAAAGGTCTGAAAAAACAGACGGCGCCCTACGAGCAGTACTTC.

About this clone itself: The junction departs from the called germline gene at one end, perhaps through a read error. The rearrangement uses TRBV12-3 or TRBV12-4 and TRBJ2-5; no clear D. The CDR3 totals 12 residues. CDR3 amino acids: CASGFPQETQYF. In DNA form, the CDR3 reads TGTGCCAGCGGTTTCCCACAAGAGACCCAGTACTTC.

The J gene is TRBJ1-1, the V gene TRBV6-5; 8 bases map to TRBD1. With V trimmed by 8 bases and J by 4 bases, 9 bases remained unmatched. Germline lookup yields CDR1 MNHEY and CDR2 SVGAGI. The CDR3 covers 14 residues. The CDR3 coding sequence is TGTGCCAGCTACCCGACAGGGGTTGGCACTGAAGCTTTCTTT. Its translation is CASYPTGVGTEAFF.

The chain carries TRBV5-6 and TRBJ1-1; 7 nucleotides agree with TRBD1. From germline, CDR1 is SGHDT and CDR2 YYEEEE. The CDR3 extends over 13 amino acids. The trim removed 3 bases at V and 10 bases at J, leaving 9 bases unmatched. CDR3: CASSSYTGEGAFF. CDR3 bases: TGTGCCAGCAGCTCTTATACAGGGGAAGGAGCTTTCTTT. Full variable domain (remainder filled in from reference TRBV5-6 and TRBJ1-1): DAGVTQSPTHLIKTRGQQVTLRCSPKSGHDTVSWYQQALGQGPQFIFQYYEEEERQRGNFPDRFSGHQFPNYSSELNVNALLLGDSALYLCASSSYTGEGAFFGQGTRLTVV.

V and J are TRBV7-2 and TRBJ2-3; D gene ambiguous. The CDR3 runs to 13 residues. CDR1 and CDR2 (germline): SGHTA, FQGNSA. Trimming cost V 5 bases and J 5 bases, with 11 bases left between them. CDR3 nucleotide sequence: TGTGCCAGCAGCGTGCCCAGGTTAGATACGCAGTATTTT. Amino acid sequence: CASSVPRLDTQYF.

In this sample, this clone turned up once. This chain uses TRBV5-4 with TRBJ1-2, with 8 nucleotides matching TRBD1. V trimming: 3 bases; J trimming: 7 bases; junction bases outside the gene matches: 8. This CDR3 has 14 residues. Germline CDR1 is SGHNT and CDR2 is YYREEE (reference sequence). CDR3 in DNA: TGTGCCAGCAGCTCCACGGACAGGGTGTCTGGCTACACCTTC. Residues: CASSSTDRVSGYTF.

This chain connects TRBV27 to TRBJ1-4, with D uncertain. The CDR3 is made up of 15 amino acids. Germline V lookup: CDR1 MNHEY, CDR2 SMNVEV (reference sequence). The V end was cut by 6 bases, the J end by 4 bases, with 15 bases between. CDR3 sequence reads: CASREIGGLNEKLFF. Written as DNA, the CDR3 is TGTGCCAGCAGGGAGATAGGAGGGCTTAATGAAAAACTGTTTTTT.

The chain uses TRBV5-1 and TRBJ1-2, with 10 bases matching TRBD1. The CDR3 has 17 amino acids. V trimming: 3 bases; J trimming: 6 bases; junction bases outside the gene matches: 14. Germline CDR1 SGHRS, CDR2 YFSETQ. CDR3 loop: CASSSGTGVYQRHGYTF. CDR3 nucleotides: TGCGCCAGCAGCTCTGGGACAGGGGTCTACCAAAGGCATGGCTACACCTTC. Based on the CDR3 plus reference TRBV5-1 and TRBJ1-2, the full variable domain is KAGVTQTPRYLIKTRGQQVTLSCSPISGHRSVSWYQQTPGQGLQFLFEYFSETQRNKGNFPGRFSGRQFSNSRSEMNVSTLELGDSALYLCASSSGTGVYQRHGYTFGSGTRLTVV.

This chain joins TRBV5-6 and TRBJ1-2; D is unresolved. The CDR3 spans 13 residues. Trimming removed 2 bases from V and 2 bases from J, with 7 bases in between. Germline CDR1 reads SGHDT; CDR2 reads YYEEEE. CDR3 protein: CASSFPGNYGYTF. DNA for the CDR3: TGTGCCAGCAGCTTCCCGGGGAACTATGGCTACACCTTC.

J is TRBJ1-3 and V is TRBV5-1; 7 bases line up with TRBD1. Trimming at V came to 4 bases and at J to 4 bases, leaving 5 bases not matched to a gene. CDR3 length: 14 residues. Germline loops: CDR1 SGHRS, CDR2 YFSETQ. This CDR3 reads CASSETGTGNTIYF. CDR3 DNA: TGCGCCAGCAGCGAGACAGGGACCGGAAACACCATATATTTT. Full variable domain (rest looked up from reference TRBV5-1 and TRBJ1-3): KAGVTQTPRYLIKTRGQQVTLSCSPISGHRSVSWYQQTPGQGLQFLFEYFSETQRNKGNFPGRFSGRQFSNSRSEMNVSTLELGDSALYLCASSETGTGNTIYFGEGSWLTVV.

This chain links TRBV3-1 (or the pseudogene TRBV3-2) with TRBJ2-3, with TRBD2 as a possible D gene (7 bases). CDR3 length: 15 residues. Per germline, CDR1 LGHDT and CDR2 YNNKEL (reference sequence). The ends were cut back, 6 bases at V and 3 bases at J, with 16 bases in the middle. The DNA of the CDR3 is TGTGCCAGCAGGCAGAGGGGGAGGGCGACAGATACGCAGTATTTT. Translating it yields CASRQRGRATDTQYF.

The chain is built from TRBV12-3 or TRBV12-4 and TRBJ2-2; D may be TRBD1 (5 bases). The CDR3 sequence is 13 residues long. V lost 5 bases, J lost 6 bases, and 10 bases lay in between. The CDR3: CASSVREAGELFF. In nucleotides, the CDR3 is TGTGCCAGCAGTGTCAGGGAAGCCGGGGAGCTGTTTTTT.

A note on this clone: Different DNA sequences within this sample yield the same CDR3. CDR3 amino acids: CASAGTGPTTDTQYF. The CDR3 region has the DNA TGTGCCAGCGCGGGGACAGGGCCAACTACAGATACGCAGTATTTT. The gene calls are TRBV2 and TRBJ2-3; 9 positions match TRBD1. This CDR3 is 15 amino acids long. V trimming: 8 bases; J trimming: 3 bases; junction bases outside the gene matches: 9. Per the germline V gene, CDR1 is SNHLY and CDR2 is FYNNEI.

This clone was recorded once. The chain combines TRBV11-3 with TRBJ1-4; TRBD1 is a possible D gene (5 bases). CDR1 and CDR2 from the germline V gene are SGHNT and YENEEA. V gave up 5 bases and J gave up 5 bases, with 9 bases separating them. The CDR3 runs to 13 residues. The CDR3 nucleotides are TGTGCCAGCAGCGCGACAGCAAATGAAAAACTGTTTTTT. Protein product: CASSATANEKLFF.

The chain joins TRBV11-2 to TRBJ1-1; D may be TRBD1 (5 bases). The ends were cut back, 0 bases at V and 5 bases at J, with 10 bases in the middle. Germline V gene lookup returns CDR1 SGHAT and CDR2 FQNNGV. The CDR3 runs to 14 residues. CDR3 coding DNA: TGTGCCAGCAGCTTAGAAGCAGGGATAACTGAAGCTTTCTTT. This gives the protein CASSLEAGITEAFF.

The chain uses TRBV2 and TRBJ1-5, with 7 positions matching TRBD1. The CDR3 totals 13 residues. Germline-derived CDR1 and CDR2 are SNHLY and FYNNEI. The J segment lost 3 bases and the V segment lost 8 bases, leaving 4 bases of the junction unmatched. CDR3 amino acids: CASRDSPNQPQHF. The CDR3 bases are TGTGCCAGCCGGGACAGTCCCAATCAGCCCCAGCATTTT.

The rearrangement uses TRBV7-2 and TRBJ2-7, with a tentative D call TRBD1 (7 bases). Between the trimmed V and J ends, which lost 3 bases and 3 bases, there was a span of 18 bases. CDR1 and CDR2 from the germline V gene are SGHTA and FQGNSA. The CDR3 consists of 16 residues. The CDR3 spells CASSFPTGRSYYEQYV. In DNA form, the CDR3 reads TGTGCCAGCAGCTTCCCGACAGGGAGGTCCTACTACGAGCAGTACGTC.

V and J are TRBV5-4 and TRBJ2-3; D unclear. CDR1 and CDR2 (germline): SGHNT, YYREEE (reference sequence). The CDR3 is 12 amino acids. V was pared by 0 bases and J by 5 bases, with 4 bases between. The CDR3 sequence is CASSLGRDTQYF. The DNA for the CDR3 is TGTGCCAGCAGCTTGGGGAGAGATACGCAGTATTTT. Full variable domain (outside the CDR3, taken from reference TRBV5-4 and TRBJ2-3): ETGVTQSPTHLIKTRGQQVTLRCSSQSGHNTVSWYQQALGQGPQFIFQYYREEENGRGNFPPRFSGLQFPNYSSELNVNALELDDSALYLCASSLGRDTQYFGPGTRLTVL.

CDR3 nucleotide sequence: TGTGCCAGCAGCTTAGACATGACAGGGGGCCCCAAAGAGACCCAGTACTTC. This sequence encodes CASSLDMTGGPKETQYF. This rearrangement joins TRBV11-3 to TRBJ2-5, with 10 bases matching TRBD1. Germline CDR1 is SGHNT and CDR2 is YENEEA. The ends lost 0 bases at V and 3 bases at J; junction bases unmatched: 7. CDR3 length equals 17 residues.

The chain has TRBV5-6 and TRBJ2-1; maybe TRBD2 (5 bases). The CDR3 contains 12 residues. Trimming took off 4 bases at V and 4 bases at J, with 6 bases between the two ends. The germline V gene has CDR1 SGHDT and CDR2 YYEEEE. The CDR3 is CASSRGYNEQFF. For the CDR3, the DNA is TGTGCCAGCAGCCGCGGGTACAATGAGCAGTTCTTC.

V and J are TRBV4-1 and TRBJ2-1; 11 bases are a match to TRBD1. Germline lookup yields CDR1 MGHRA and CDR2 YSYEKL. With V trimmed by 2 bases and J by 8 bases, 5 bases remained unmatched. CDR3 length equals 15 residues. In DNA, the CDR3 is TGCGCCAGCAGCCAATCCGGGACAGGGGGACATGAGCAGTTCTTC. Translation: CASSQSGTGGHEQFF.